These 12 T cell receptor beta chains originate from one sample sequenced in a study of healthy donors' naive CD4 and CD8 T cells. Each TCR library used around 540 ng of total RNA and a linear amplification protocol. TCRdb independently ran MiXCR on the reads; one entry per CDR3 protein. The sample carries approximately 200,000 distinct CDR3 sequences, about four fifths recorded once. Material for sequencing was naive CD4+ and CD8+ T cells sorted from blood, pooled from several donors. Receptor source: a pool of human donors in good health; the sample pools cells from several healthy donors.

The J gene is TRBJ1-5, the V gene TRBV30; unclear D gene. CDR3 length: 15 residues. Per the germline V gene, CDR1 is GTSNPN and CDR2 is SVGIG (reference sequence). V lost 2 bases, J lost 0 bases, and 11 bases lay in between. Written as DNA, the CDR3 is TGTGCCTGGAGTAAGGGCGGGTTTAGCAATCAGCCCCAGCATTTT. Protein: CAWSKGGFSNQPQHF.

V usage is TRBV19 and J usage is TRBJ2-1; perhaps TRBD1 as D (6 bases). Trimming left V 6 bases short and J 6 bases short, with 18 bases between. The length of the CDR3 is 15 residues. The germline CDR1 and CDR2 sequences are LNHDA and SQIVND (reference sequence). The CDR3 nucleotides are TGTGCCAGTAGCCGAGGGACACTGCAGACCAATGAGCAGTTCTTC. Its protein is CASSRGTLQTNEQFF.

This clonotype has more than one count but fewer than ten. The chain joins TRBV29-1 to TRBJ2-1; TRBD2 might be the D (6 bases). Trimming took 1 base from V and 4 from J, leaving 23 bases between them. In germline, CDR1 is SQVTM, CDR2 ANQGSEA. This CDR3 contains 18 residues. DNA of the CDR3: TGCAGCGTTGAAGGGCGGCGGGGAGTGACTAGGCTATACAATGAGCAGTTCTTC. This gives the protein CSVEGRRGVTRLYNEQFF.

The chain employs TRBV5-5 and TRBJ2-5; D might be TRBD1 (8 bases). CDR3 length: 14 amino acids. Germline CDR1 is SGHKS and CDR2 is YYEKEE (reference sequence). Deletions cut 3 bases from V and 3 bases from J, with 12 bases between. CDR3: CASSWTGTKETQYF. CDR3 DNA: TGTGCCAGCAGCTGGACAGGGACTAAAGAGACCCAGTACTTC.

The V gene is TRBV19, the J gene TRBJ2-3; D might be TRBD1 (5 bases). The V end lost 5 bases, the J end lost 2 bases, and 11 bases lay between the germline ends. The CDR3 sequence is 14 residues long. Germline V lookup: CDR1 LNHDA, CDR2 SQIVND (reference sequence). This CDR3 is CASSADRYTDTQYF. The DNA for the CDR3 is TGTGCCAGTAGTGCCGACAGATACACAGATACGCAGTATTTT.

For the CDR3, the DNA is TGTGCCAGCAGCTTAGGGGACAGCCAACTATATGATGGCTACACCTTC. This translates into CASSLGDSQLYDGYTF. V gene TRBV7-9 combines with J gene TRBJ1-2; 7 nucleotides line up with TRBD1. CDR1 is SEHNR, CDR2 FQNEAQ, per germline (reference sequence). The CDR3 spans 16 residues. V gave up 1 base and J gave up 6 bases; unmatched junction bases: 11.

The V and J genes are TRBV30 and TRBJ2-3, with a possible D match to TRBD1 (5 bases). This CDR3 is built from 10 residues. V gave up 5 bases and J gave up 6 bases, with 6 bases separating them. Germline V gene data show CDR1 as GTSNPN and CDR2 as SVGIG (reference sequence). CDR3: CAWGADTQYF. Here the CDR3 DNA reads TGTGCCTGGGGGGCGGATACGCAGTATTTT. The variable domain in full, with the rest retrieved from reference TRBV30 and TRBJ2-3, is SQTIHQWPATLVQPVGSPLSLECTVEGTSNPNLYWYRQAAGRGLQLLFYSVGIGQISSEVPQNLSASRPQDRQFILSSKKLLLSDSGFYLCAWGADTQYFGPGTRLTVL.

This rearrangement joins TRBV7-2 to TRBJ2-7; D is perhaps TRBD1 (6 bases). The CDR3 contains 14 residues. V was shortened by 3 bases and J by 1 base, with 10 bases between the two germline ends. CDR1 is SGHTA and CDR2 is FQGNSA in the germline V gene. CDR3 amino acids: CASSFPGQSYEQYF. The CDR3 region has the DNA TGTGCCAGCAGCTTTCCGGGACAATCCTACGAGCAGTACTTC.

This chain uses TRBV6-2 or TRBV6-3 with TRBJ2-7, with TRBD1 matching over 7 bases. The V and J ends lost 5 bases and 6 bases, in that order; junction bases with no gene match: 4. CDR3 size: 12 residues. Germline V gives CDR1 MNHEY, CDR2 SVGEGT. The CDR3 sequence: CASSPQGFEQYF. The CDR3 nucleotides read TGTGCCAGCAGTCCACAGGGGTTCGAGCAGTACTTC.

The chain is built from TRBV12-3 or TRBV12-4 and TRBJ2-7; no definite D call. V was clipped by 5 bases and J by 1 base, with 9 bases between them. The CDR3 covers 13 residues. In DNA form, the CDR3 reads TGTGCCAGCAGTCCGCAGGAATCCTACGAGCAGTACTTC. Translation: CASSPQESYEQYF.

This clonotype came up a few times. V is TRBV15 and J is TRBJ2-3; D might be TRBD1 (5 bases). Germline V lookup: CDR1 LNHNV, CDR2 YYDKDF (reference sequence). V was clipped by 0 bases and J by 7 bases, with 11 bases between them. The CDR3 loop spans 14 amino acids. In DNA form, the CDR3 reads TGTGCCACCAGCAGAGATCAGGGCCCGAATACGCAGTATTTT. Protein sequence: CATSRDQGPNTQYF.

The chain links TRBV6-2 or TRBV6-3 to TRBJ2-1; 9 nucleotides match TRBD2. Germline CDR1 MNHEY, CDR2 SVGEGT. This CDR3 has 17 amino acids. Losses at the gene ends were 4 bases for V and 0 bases for J; bases not matched to a gene: 7. The CDR3 nucleotides are TGTGCCAGCAGTTCCCAGCGGGGGGAGAGCTCCTACAATGAGCAGTTCTTC. Translation gives CASSSQRGESSYNEQFF.